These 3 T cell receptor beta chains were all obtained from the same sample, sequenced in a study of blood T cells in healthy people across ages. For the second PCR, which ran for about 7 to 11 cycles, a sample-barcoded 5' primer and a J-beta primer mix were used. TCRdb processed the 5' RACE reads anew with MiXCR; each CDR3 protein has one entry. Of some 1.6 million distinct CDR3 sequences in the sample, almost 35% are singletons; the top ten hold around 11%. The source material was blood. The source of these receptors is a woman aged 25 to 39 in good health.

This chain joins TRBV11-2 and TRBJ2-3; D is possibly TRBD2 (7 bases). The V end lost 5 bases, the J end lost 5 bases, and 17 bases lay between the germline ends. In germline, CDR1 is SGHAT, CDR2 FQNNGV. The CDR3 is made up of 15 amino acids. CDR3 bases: TGTGCCAGCAGCCCTCGGCAGGGGAGGGGAGATACGCAGTATTTT. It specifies CASSPRQGRGDTQYF.

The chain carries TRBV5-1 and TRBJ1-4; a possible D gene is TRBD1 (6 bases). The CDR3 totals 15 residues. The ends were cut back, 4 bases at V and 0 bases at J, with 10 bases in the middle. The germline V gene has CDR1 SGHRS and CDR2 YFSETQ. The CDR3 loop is CASSQGGATNEKLFF. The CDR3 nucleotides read TGCGCCAGCAGCCAAGGGGGGGCAACTAATGAAAAACTGTTTTTT.

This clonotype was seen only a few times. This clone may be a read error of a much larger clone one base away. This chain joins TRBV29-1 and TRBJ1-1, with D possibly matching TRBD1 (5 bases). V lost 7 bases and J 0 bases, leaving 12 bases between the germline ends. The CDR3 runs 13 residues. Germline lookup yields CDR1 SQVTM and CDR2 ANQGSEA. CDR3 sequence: CSARQRMNTEAFF. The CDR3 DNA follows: TGCAGCGCACGACAGAGAATGAACACTGAAGCTTTCTTT.